Listed below are T cell receptor beta chains from one sample, sequenced in a study of CD8+CD57+ T cells in acquired aplastic anemia. TCRdb used MiXCR to reprocess the reads, holding one entry per CDR3 protein. The top ten hold approximately 9.7% of the sample, which has around 170,000 distinct CDR3 sequences, approximately 50% seen once. Sample: sorted CD4+, CD8+, or CD8+CD57+ T cells (not recorded which) from PBMCs. The receptors were gathered from a human donor with aplastic anemia. Each CDR3 is given with its conserved first and last residue. The order of the fields is CDR3 length, J gene, D gene, V gene, clone size, CDR3 protein, CDR3 DNA. D genes are given only for firm matches. Size tells how often a clone was seen (once, few, many) or the class of an expanded clone, and some rows leave it out.

cdr3_length: 15
j_call: TRBJ2-7
d_call: TRBD1
v_call: TRBV6-5
clone_size: few
cdr3_aa: CASSYGQDGSYEQYF
cdr3_nt: TGTGCCAGCAGTTACGGACAGGACGGTTCCTACGAGCAGTACTTC

cdr3_length: 12
j_call: TRBJ1-1
d_call: -
v_call: TRBV6-2/TRBV6-3
clone_size: many
cdr3_aa: CASNPQGSEAFF
cdr3_nt: TGTGCCAGCAACCCACAGGGCTCTGAAGCTTTCTTT

cdr3_length: 14
j_call: TRBJ1-4
d_call: -
v_call: TRBV29-1
clone_size: -
cdr3_aa: CSVSRTLENEKLFF
cdr3_nt: TGCAGCGTTTCGAGGACACTGGAAAATGAAAAACTGTTTTTT

cdr3_length: 15
j_call: TRBJ1-5
d_call: TRBD1
v_call: TRBV15
clone_size: -
cdr3_aa: CATSTEQGAHQPQHF
cdr3_nt: TGTGCCACCAGCACCGAACAGGGGGCACATCAGCCCCAGCATTTT

cdr3_length: 14
j_call: TRBJ2-1
d_call: TRBD2
v_call: TRBV20-1
clone_size: -
cdr3_aa: CSARLAGNTGEQFF
cdr3_nt: TGCAGTGCTAGACTAGCGGGGAACACCGGGGAGCAGTTCTTC

cdr3_length: 13
j_call: TRBJ2-5
d_call: TRBD2
v_call: TRBV7-9
clone_size: few
cdr3_aa: CASRLAGQETQYF
cdr3_nt: TGTGCCAGTCGACTAGCGGGGCAAGAGACCCAGTACTTC

cdr3_length: 14
j_call: TRBJ1-5
d_call: -
v_call: TRBV2
clone_size: once
cdr3_aa: CASAEEASNQPQHF
cdr3_nt: TGTGCCAGCGCGGAGGAGGCGAGCAATCAGCCCCAGCATTTT

cdr3_length: 14
j_call: TRBJ2-2
d_call: -
v_call: TRBV29-1
clone_size: -
cdr3_aa: CSVGDAMNTGELFF
cdr3_nt: TGCAGCGTTGGAGACGCCATGAACACCGGGGAGCTGTTTTTT

cdr3_length: 14
j_call: TRBJ2-2
d_call: -
v_call: TRBV10-3
clone_size: -
cdr3_aa: CATRDTPNTGELFF
cdr3_nt: TGTGCCACCCGGGACACCCCGAACACCGGGGAGCTGTTTTTT

cdr3_length: 14
j_call: TRBJ1-4
d_call: -
v_call: TRBV20-1
clone_size: many
cdr3_aa: CSARAGSTNEKLFF
cdr3_nt: TGCAGTGCTAGAGCGGGTTCAACTAATGAAAAACTGTTTTTT

cdr3_length: 18
j_call: TRBJ2-3
d_call: TRBD2
v_call: TRBV11-2
clone_size: -
cdr3_aa: CASSLRAGGSRGSDTQYF
cdr3_nt: TGTGCCAGCAGCTTGCGAGCGGGGGGGTCCCGCGGATCGGATACGCAGTATTTT

cdr3_length: 14
j_call: TRBJ1-6
d_call: -
v_call: TRBV5-1
clone_size: once
cdr3_aa: CASSLAAGNSPLHF
cdr3_nt: TGCGCCAGCAGCTTGGCGGCAGGGAATTCACCCCTCCACTTT

cdr3_length: 15
j_call: TRBJ2-7
d_call: TRBD2
v_call: TRBV11-3
clone_size: -
cdr3_aa: CASKYRLAASYEQYF
cdr3_nt: TGTGCCAGCAAATATAGACTAGCGGCCTCCTACGAGCAGTACTTC

cdr3_length: 14
j_call: TRBJ2-3
d_call: -
v_call: TRBV9
clone_size: many
cdr3_aa: CASSPVGVPGTQYF
cdr3_nt: TGTGCCAGCAGCCCCGTGGGGGTCCCAGGTACGCAGTATTTT

cdr3_length: 18
j_call: TRBJ2-7
d_call: TRBD1
v_call: TRBV4-3
clone_size: -
cdr3_aa: CASSQDQIRGQGNNEQYF
cdr3_nt: TGCGCCAGCAGCCAAGATCAAATTCGGGGACAGGGTAACAACGAGCAGTACTTC

cdr3_length: 13
j_call: TRBJ2-1
d_call: -
v_call: TRBV10-3
clone_size: few
cdr3_aa: CAISAGTGNEQFF
cdr3_nt: TGTGCCATCAGTGCTGGGACGGGGAATGAGCAGTTCTTC

cdr3_length: 13
j_call: TRBJ2-5
d_call: -
v_call: TRBV7-9
clone_size: many
cdr3_aa: CASSLKLGETQYF
cdr3_nt: TGTGCCAGCAGCTTAAAGTTAGGGGAGACCCAGTACTTC

cdr3_length: 14
j_call: TRBJ2-4
d_call: TRBD2
v_call: TRBV12-3/TRBV12-4
clone_size: many
cdr3_aa: CASSQGLAENIQYF
cdr3_nt: TGTGCCAGCAGCCAGGGACTAGCGGAAAACATTCAGTACTTC

cdr3_length: 12
j_call: TRBJ1-5
d_call: -
v_call: TRBV2
clone_size: -
cdr3_aa: CASSISNQPQHF
cdr3_nt: TGTGCCAGCAGTATAAGCAATCAGCCCCAGCATTTT

cdr3_length: 14
j_call: TRBJ2-7
d_call: -
v_call: TRBV2
clone_size: -
cdr3_aa: CASMPTGEYYEQYF
cdr3_nt: TGTGCCAGCATGCCCACGGGCGAGTACTACGAGCAGTACTTC

cdr3_length: 16
j_call: TRBJ2-1
d_call: -
v_call: TRBV5-1
clone_size: many
cdr3_aa: CASSLVEVMGYNEQFF
cdr3_nt: TGCGCCAGCAGCTTGGTAGAGGTAATGGGGTACAATGAGCAGTTCTTC

cdr3_length: 15
j_call: TRBJ1-5
d_call: -
v_call: TRBV24-1
clone_size: -
cdr3_aa: CATSEPGTENQPQHF
cdr3_nt: TGTGCCACCAGTGAGCCGGGGACGGAGAATCAGCCCCAGCATTTT

cdr3_length: 16
j_call: TRBJ1-2
d_call: TRBD1
v_call: TRBV11-1
clone_size: -
cdr3_aa: CASSLAITGGVDGYTF
cdr3_nt: TGTGCCAGCAGCTTAGCCATAACAGGGGGCGTAGATGGCTACACCTTC

cdr3_length: 15
j_call: TRBJ1-6
d_call: TRBD1
v_call: TRBV20-1
clone_size: -
cdr3_aa: CSARGTGGNNSPLHF
cdr3_nt: TGCAGTGCTAGAGGGACAGGGGGTAATAATTCACCCCTCCACTTT